The sequence of this T cell receptor beta chain was determined in a study of T cell changes during pregnancy in multiple sclerosis. Trimming left V 5 bases short and J 2 bases short, with 15 bases between. CDR3 length equals 15 residues. Germline assignment: CDR1 MNHNS and CDR2 SASEGT. Using immunoSEQ multiplex PCR, the repertoire was profiled, and TCRdb retains in-frame clones only, with some absent. This sample carries around 88,000 clones, approximately 90% of them seen once, and the ten largest clones take roughly 2.5%. This TCR came from a female donor with multiple sclerosis, enrolled in a pregnancy study. Sequenced material: peripheral blood, taken in the first trimester of pregnancy. The rearrangement uses TRBV6-1 and TRBJ2-5; possibly TRBD2 for D (5 bases). In DNA, the CDR3 is TGTGCCAGCAGTACTTCCGTCGGAGGTCAAGAGACCCAGTACTTC. Translated: CASSTSVGGQETQYF.